This is a list of T cell receptor beta chains from one sample in a study of cytomegalovirus exposure and HLA in healthy donors. The assay was immunoSEQ multiplex PCR, and TCRdb's table has in-frame clones only and misses some. The sample consists of 50,000 to 75,000 clones, over 60% of them appearing once. Sequences were obtained from PBMCs. The receptor source for this set is a man aged 25-45 years in good health and CMV-seropositive. Each CDR3 is given with its conserved first and last residue. The order of the fields is clone size, V gene, J gene, D gene, CDR3 DNA, CDR3 protein. D genes are given only for firm matches. Size is omitted from some rows. Given values are once, few, many or a class for expanded clones.

clone_size: .
v_call: TRBV2
j_call: TRBJ2-7
d_call: TRBD2
cdr3_nt: TGTGCCAGCAGGCAACGGGGGGGGTCTTACGAGCAGTACTTC
cdr3_aa: CASRQRGGSYEQYF

clone_size: .
v_call: TRBV7-9
j_call: TRBJ2-7
d_call: .
cdr3_nt: TGTGCCAGCAGCGCCTATCAGGGGCTCGCCGAGCAGTACTTC
cdr3_aa: CASSAYQGLAEQYF

clone_size: .
v_call: TRBV28
j_call: TRBJ1-5
d_call: TRBD1
cdr3_nt: TGTGCCAGCAGAAAATCCAAGACAGGGGGCTTTCTCTATAGCAATCAGCCCCAGCATTTT
cdr3_aa: CASRKSKTGGFLYSNQPQHF

clone_size: few
v_call: TRBV4-3
j_call: TRBJ1-2
d_call: .
cdr3_nt: TGCGCCAGCAGCCAAGAGTACAGGCGTAACTATGGCTACACCTTC
cdr3_aa: CASSQEYRRNYGYTF

clone_size: .
v_call: TRBV5-4
j_call: TRBJ2-7
d_call: TRBD1
cdr3_nt: TGTGCCAGCAGCTTGACTATTGGGACAGTAACCTCCTACGAGCAGTACTTC
cdr3_aa: CASSLTIGTVTSYEQYF

clone_size: .
v_call: TRBV20-1
j_call: TRBJ2-7
d_call: TRBD1
cdr3_nt: TGCAGTGCTCCTACAGGGGCCGGGCAGTACTTC
cdr3_aa: CSAPTGAGQYF

clone_size: medium-sized
v_call: TRBV6-4
j_call: TRBJ2-3
d_call: TRBD2
cdr3_nt: TGTGCCAGCAGTGACGGGACTAGCGGGGGCACAGATACGCAGTATTTT
cdr3_aa: CASSDGTSGGTDTQYF

clone_size: .
v_call: TRBV6-5
j_call: TRBJ1-2
d_call: .
cdr3_nt: TGTGCCAGCAGCACAGGGAGAATACGCGGCTACACCTTC
cdr3_aa: CASSTGRIRGYTF

clone_size: .
v_call: TRBV7-2
j_call: TRBJ1-2
d_call: .
cdr3_nt: TGTGCCAGCAGCCCAAGGAGTGGCTACACCTTC
cdr3_aa: CASSPRSGYTF

clone_size: .
v_call: TRBV10-3
j_call: TRBJ1-3
d_call: .
cdr3_nt: TGTGCCATCAGTGACCCGCGGGACCGAAACTCTGGAAACACCATATATTTT
cdr3_aa: CAISDPRDRNSGNTIYF

clone_size: .
v_call: TRBV30
j_call: TRBJ1-5
d_call: .
cdr3_nt: TGTGCCTGGGGACCGATCAACCGGGGGTTTGAGCCCCAGCATTTT
cdr3_aa: CAWGPINRGFEPQHF

clone_size: .
v_call: TRBV5-6
j_call: TRBJ1-1
d_call: .
cdr3_nt: TGTGCCAGCAGCTTGGGAGACAGGCCCTGTGGAGCTTTCTTT
cdr3_aa: CASSLGDRPCGAFF

clone_size: .
v_call: TRBV6-6
j_call: TRBJ2-5
d_call: .
cdr3_nt: TGTGCCAGCAGCCTCGGAGGGCGGGGACAAGAGACCCAGTACTTC
cdr3_aa: CASSLGGRGQETQYF

clone_size: .
v_call: TRBV5-4
j_call: TRBJ2-7
d_call: TRBD1
cdr3_nt: TGTGCCAGCAGCTGGGGGACAGGGCATCGCGAGCAGTACTTC
cdr3_aa: CASSWGTGHREQYF

clone_size: once
v_call: TRBV5-5
j_call: TRBJ2-6
d_call: .
cdr3_nt: TGTGCCAGCAGCTATACAGGCTCTGGGGCCAACGTCCTGACTTTC
cdr3_aa: CASSYTGSGANVLTF

clone_size: few
v_call: TRBV5-1
j_call: TRBJ1-2
d_call: TRBD1
cdr3_nt: TGCGCCAGCAGCTTGGGGACAGGGGAAGAGAAGACCTTC
cdr3_aa: CASSLGTGEEKTF

clone_size: .
v_call: TRBV7-2
j_call: TRBJ1-1
d_call: .
cdr3_nt: TGTGCCAGCACCTTGAAGGCGGCGCGCGGGACTGAAGCTTTCTTT
cdr3_aa: CASTLKAARGTEAFF

clone_size: few
v_call: TRBV4-1
j_call: TRBJ1-1
d_call: .
cdr3_nt: TGCGCCAGCAGCCAAGATGTGAGGGGGAGAACTGAAGCTTTCTTT
cdr3_aa: CASSQDVRGRTEAFF

clone_size: .
v_call: TRBV5-1
j_call: TRBJ1-2
d_call: TRBD1
cdr3_nt: TGCGCCAGCAGCTTGTACAGGGGGCCCTCTACTAGCTACACCTTC
cdr3_aa: CASSLYRGPSTSYTF

clone_size: .
v_call: TRBV7-9
j_call: TRBJ2-5
d_call: .
cdr3_nt: TGTGCCAGCAGCTTTAGCCAAGAGACCCAGTACTTC
cdr3_aa: CASSFSQETQYF

clone_size: .
v_call: TRBV19
j_call: TRBJ1-2
d_call: .
cdr3_nt: TGTGCCAGTAGCCATTCCTCAGGGGTACCTCATGGCTACACCTTC
cdr3_aa: CASSHSSGVPHGYTF

clone_size: .
v_call: TRBV2
j_call: TRBJ1-1
d_call: TRBD1
cdr3_nt: TGTGCCAGCAGGGCACAGGGGGAGACTGAAGCTTTCTTT
cdr3_aa: CASRAQGETEAFF

clone_size: .
v_call: TRBV7-2
j_call: TRBJ1-2
d_call: TRBD1
cdr3_nt: TGTGCCAGCAGTCTCCAAACAGGGGATCCTAACTATGGCTACACCTTC
cdr3_aa: CASSLQTGDPNYGYTF

clone_size: .
v_call: TRBV28
j_call: TRBJ1-5
d_call: .
cdr3_nt: TGTGCCAGCAGTTTCGGACAGCGGAATCAGCCCCAGCATTTT
cdr3_aa: CASSFGQRNQPQHF

clone_size: .
v_call: TRBV10-3
j_call: TRBJ1-1
d_call: TRBD1
cdr3_nt: TGTGCCATCAGTGACGGGACAGCGAACACTGAAGCTTTCTTT
cdr3_aa: CAISDGTANTEAFF

clone_size: .
v_call: TRBV5-1
j_call: TRBJ1-1
d_call: .
cdr3_nt: TGCGCCAGCAGCCGGGGGGGTCTGGCGCGGACTGAAGCTTTCTTT
cdr3_aa: CASSRGGLARTEAFF

clone_size: .
v_call: TRBV30
j_call: TRBJ2-5
d_call: .
cdr3_nt: TGTGCCTGGAGTGTATCCCTCACGGGGGAGACCCAGTACTTC
cdr3_aa: CAWSVSLTGETQYF

clone_size: .
v_call: TRBV27
j_call: TRBJ2-1
d_call: .
cdr3_nt: TGTGCCAGCAGTTTAAATTACTTAGCGGTTTCCTACAATGAGCAGTTCTTC
cdr3_aa: CASSLNYLAVSYNEQFF

clone_size: .
v_call: TRBV7-2
j_call: TRBJ2-7
d_call: .
cdr3_nt: TGTGCCAGCAGCCCCCCTTCGCAGGGTCCCTACGAGCAGTACTTC
cdr3_aa: CASSPPSQGPYEQYF

clone_size: .
v_call: TRBV4-2
j_call: TRBJ1-3
d_call: .
cdr3_nt: TGTGCCAGCAGCCGAGGACAGCTAGGAGGAAACACCATATATTTT
cdr3_aa: CASSRGQLGGNTIYF

clone_size: .
v_call: TRBV5-1
j_call: TRBJ2-7
d_call: .
cdr3_nt: TGCGCCAGCAGCTTTGGCCTCCCAGCAGGGTCCTACGAGCAGTACTTC
cdr3_aa: CASSFGLPAGSYEQYF

clone_size: .
v_call: TRBV4-1
j_call: TRBJ1-3
d_call: .
cdr3_nt: TGCGCCAGCAGCCAACCGGCAGGGGATTGCACCATATATTTT
cdr3_aa: CASSQPAGDCTIYF

clone_size: .
v_call: TRBV7-9
j_call: TRBJ1-2
d_call: .
cdr3_nt: TGTGCCAGCAGCTTAGGATCTAGGCTCGACACCTTC
cdr3_aa: CASSLGSRLDTF

clone_size: .
v_call: TRBV19
j_call: TRBJ2-1
d_call: .
cdr3_nt: TGTGCCAGTAGTTCCAGGGGGGTTGACAATGAGCAGTTCTTC
cdr3_aa: CASSSRGVDNEQFF

clone_size: .
v_call: TRBV5-6
j_call: TRBJ2-7
d_call: TRBD2
cdr3_nt: TGTGCCAGCAGCGTCAGGACGGGACTAGCGGGGGGGAACTCCTACGAGCAGTACTTC
cdr3_aa: CASSVRTGLAGGNSYEQYF

clone_size: .
v_call: TRBV5-1
j_call: TRBJ1-1
d_call: .
cdr3_nt: TGCGCCAGCAACGACCAGGGGATGAACACTGAAGCTTTCTTT
cdr3_aa: CASNDQGMNTEAFF

clone_size: few
v_call: TRBV4-3
j_call: TRBJ2-5
d_call: .
cdr3_nt: TGCGCCAGCAGCACGCGCTCGGGGGAGACCCAGTACTTC
cdr3_aa: CASSTRSGETQYF

clone_size: .
v_call: TRBV9
j_call: TRBJ1-3
d_call: TRBD1
cdr3_nt: TGTGCCAGCAGCGCAGGGACAGTTCTTGGAAACACCATATATTTT
cdr3_aa: CASSAGTVLGNTIYF

clone_size: .
v_call: TRBV2
j_call: TRBJ1-3
d_call: TRBD1
cdr3_nt: TGTGCCAGCAGTCCTCAGGGGGCAAATGGAAACACCATATATTTT
cdr3_aa: CASSPQGANGNTIYF

clone_size: few
v_call: TRBV4-1
j_call: TRBJ1-4
d_call: .
cdr3_nt: TGCGCCAGCAGCCGAACCTCGCTTGACGGTTTGGAGGGACTGTTTTTT
cdr3_aa: CASSRTSLDGLEGLFF

clone_size: .
v_call: TRBV7-2
j_call: TRBJ2-2
d_call: .
cdr3_nt: TGTGCCTCGATTGGTAGGAACACCGGGGAGCTGTTTTTT
cdr3_aa: CASIGRNTGELFF